The 9 T cell receptor beta chains below come from one sample, sequenced in a study of cytomegalovirus exposure and HLA in healthy donors. PCR was performed using 60 Vbeta and 13 Jbeta primers. Generated by immunoSEQ multiplex PCR, the TCRdb table keeps only in-frame clones and is missing some. Of around 150,000 clones listed, 80% to 85% are singletons. What was sequenced was PBMCs. These receptors were collected from a woman aged 18-29 years in good health and CMV-seronegative.

The V and J genes are TRBV5-1 and TRBJ1-1, with D perhaps TRBD1 (6 bases). V was cut by 7 bases and J by 1 base, with 17 bases left in between. Germline V CDR1 and CDR2: SGHRS, YFSETQ. The CDR3 extends over 15 amino acids. CDR3 nucleotide sequence: TGCGCCAGCCGCCCCCGGGGGGCGGGGAACACTGAAGCTTTCTTT. It is translated as CASRPRGAGNTEAFF.

The rearrangement uses TRBV19 and TRBJ1-1; 7 bases map to TRBD1. CDR3 length equals 15 residues. CDR1 and CDR2 (germline): LNHDA, SQIVND (reference sequence). V trimming: 3 bases; J trimming: 0 bases; junction bases outside the gene matches: 4. This CDR3 reads CASSISTGMNTEAFF. CDR3 nucleotide sequence: TGTGCCAGTAGTATTTCGACAGGGATGAACACTGAAGCTTTCTTT.

This chain joins TRBV5-1 and TRBJ1-1; weak D call: TRBD1 (6 bases). The V gene's germline CDR1 is SGHRS and CDR2 YFSETQ. V lost 7 bases, J lost 5 bases, and 21 bases lay in between. The CDR3 runs 15 residues. CDR3 in DNA: TGCGCCAGCGGAACTGGGGACATCTCAAAGACTGAAGCTTTCTTT. Translated, it gives CASGTGDISKTEAFF.

The chain is built from TRBV9 and TRBJ1-3; no clear D gene. This CDR3 is built from 17 residues. CDR1 is SGDLS and CDR2 is YYNGEE in the germline V gene. V was clipped by 3 bases and J by 0 bases, with 16 bases between them. This CDR3 reads CASSESGVPLSGNTIYF. As DNA, the CDR3 is TGTGCCAGCAGCGAAAGCGGGGTCCCTCTCTCTGGAAACACCATATATTTT.

The chain couples TRBV29-1 to TRBJ2-3; D not resolved. This CDR3 contains 11 residues. The germline gives CDR1 SQVTM, CDR2 ANQGSEA. The V end lost 6 bases, the J end lost 5 bases, and 9 bases lay between the germline ends. CDR3 protein: CSVPPGDTQYF. CDR3 nucleotide sequence: TGCAGCGTCCCCCCGGGAGATACGCAGTATTTT.

The gene calls are TRBV19 and TRBJ2-5; the match to TRBD2 covers 11 bases. The CDR3 is made up of 17 amino acids. V was clipped by 8 bases and J by 1 base; unmatched bases: 12. CDR1 and CDR2 from the germline V gene are LNHDA and SQIVND (reference sequence). CDR3 sequence reads: CASGVGLAGGIQETQYF. CDR3 nucleotides: TGTGCCAGTGGTGTGGGTCTAGCGGGGGGAATCCAAGAGACCCAGTACTTC. Full variable domain (outside the CDR3, taken from reference TRBV19 and TRBJ2-5): DGGITQSPKYLFRKEGQNVTLSCEQNLNHDAMYWYRQDPGQGLRLIYYSQIVNDFQKGDIAEGYSVSREKKESFPLTVTSAQKNPTAFYLCASGVGLAGGIQETQYFGPGTRLLVL.

Here the CDR3 DNA reads TGCAGCGTGAGGACTAGCGGCGTGAGTATTCAGTACTTC. Amino acids: CSVRTSGVSIQYF. V gene TRBV29-1 combines with J gene TRBJ2-4; 10 nucleotides match TRBD2. From germline, CDR1 is SQVTM and CDR2 ANQGSEA. The CDR3 is 13 amino acids. Germline trimming cut 6 bases from V and 10 bases from J; bases unmatched to any gene: 9.

The chain employs TRBV5-4 and TRBJ2-7; 7 bases line up with TRBD1. Per germline, CDR1 SGHNT and CDR2 YYREEE (reference sequence). The CDR3 has 14 residues. V trimming: 2 bases; J trimming: 0 bases; junction bases outside the gene matches: 2. The CDR3 DNA follows: TGTGCCAGCAGCTTTACAGGGGCCTCCTACGAGCAGTACTTC. Amino acid sequence: CASSFTGASYEQYF. Using reference TRBV5-4 and TRBJ2-7 for the parts outside the CDR3, the full variable domain is ETGVTQSPTHLIKTRGQQVTLRCSSQSGHNTVSWYQQALGQGPQFIFQYYREEENGRGNFPPRFSGLQFPNYSSELNVNALELDDSALYLCASSFTGASYEQYFGPGTRLTVT.

The chain joins TRBV18 to TRBJ2-1, with 12 bases identical to TRBD2. With 3 bases clipped from V and 9 bases from J, the junction kept 6 bases outside the gene matches. CDR3 length: 15 amino acids. Germline V gives CDR1 KGHSH, CDR2 LQKENI. The CDR3 reads CASSPLAGGRGEQFF. DNA for the CDR3: TGTGCCAGCTCACCCCTAGCGGGGGGGCGGGGTGAGCAGTTCTTC.